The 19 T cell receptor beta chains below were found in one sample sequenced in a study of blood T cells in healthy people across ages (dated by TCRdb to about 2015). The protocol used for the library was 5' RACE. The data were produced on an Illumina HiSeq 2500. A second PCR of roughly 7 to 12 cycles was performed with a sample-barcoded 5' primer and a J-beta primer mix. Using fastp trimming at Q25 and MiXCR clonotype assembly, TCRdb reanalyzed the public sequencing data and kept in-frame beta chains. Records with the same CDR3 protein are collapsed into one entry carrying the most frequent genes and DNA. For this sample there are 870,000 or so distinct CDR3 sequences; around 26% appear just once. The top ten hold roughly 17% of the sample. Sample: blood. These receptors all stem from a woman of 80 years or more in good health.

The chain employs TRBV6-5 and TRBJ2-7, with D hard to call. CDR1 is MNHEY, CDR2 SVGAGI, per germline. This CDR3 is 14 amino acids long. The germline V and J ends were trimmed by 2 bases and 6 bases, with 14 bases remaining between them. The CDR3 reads CASSYRMAGFEQYF. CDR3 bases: TGTGCCAGCAGTTACCGAATGGCAGGATTCGAGCAGTACTTC.

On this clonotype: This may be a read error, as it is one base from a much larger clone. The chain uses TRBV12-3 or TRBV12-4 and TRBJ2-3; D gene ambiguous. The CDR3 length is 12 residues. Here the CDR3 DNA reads TGTGCCAGCAGCGAGTACACAGATACGGAGTATTTT. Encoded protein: CASSEYTDTEYF.

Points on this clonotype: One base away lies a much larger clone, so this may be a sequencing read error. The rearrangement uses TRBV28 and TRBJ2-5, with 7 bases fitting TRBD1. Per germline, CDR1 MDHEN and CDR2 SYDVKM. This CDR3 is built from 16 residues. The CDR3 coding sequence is TGTGCCAGCCTCGGGACGACAGGGAAGAGGCAAGAGACCCAGTGCTTC. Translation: CASLGTTGKRQETQCF.

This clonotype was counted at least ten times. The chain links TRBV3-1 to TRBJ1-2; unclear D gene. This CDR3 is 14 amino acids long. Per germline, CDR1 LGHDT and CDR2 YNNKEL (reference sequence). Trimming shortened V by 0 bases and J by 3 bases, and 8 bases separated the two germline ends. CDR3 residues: CASSQDRVDYGYTF. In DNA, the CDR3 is TGTGCCAGCAGCCAAGATAGGGTGGACTATGGCTACACCTTC.

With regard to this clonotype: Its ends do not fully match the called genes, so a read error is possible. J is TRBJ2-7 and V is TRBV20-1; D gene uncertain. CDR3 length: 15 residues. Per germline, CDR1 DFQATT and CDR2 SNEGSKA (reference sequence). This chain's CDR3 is CCASPTSDSSYEQYF. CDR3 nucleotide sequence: TGCTGTGCCAGCCCTACGAGTGATAGCTCCTACGAGCAGTACTTC.

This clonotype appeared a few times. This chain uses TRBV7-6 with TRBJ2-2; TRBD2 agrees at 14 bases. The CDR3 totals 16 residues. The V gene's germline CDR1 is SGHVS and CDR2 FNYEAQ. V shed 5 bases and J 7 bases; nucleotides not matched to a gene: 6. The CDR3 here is CASSQTSGGAHGELFF. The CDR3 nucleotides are TGTGCCAGCAGCCAGACTAGCGGGGGGGCCCACGGGGAGCTGTTTTTT. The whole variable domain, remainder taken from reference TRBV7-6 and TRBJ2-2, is GAGVSQSPRYKVTKRGQDVALRCDPISGHVSLYWYRQALGQGPEFLTYFNYEAQQDKSGLPNDRFSAERPEGSISTLTIQRTEQRDSAMYRCASSQTSGGAHGELFFGEGSRLTVL.

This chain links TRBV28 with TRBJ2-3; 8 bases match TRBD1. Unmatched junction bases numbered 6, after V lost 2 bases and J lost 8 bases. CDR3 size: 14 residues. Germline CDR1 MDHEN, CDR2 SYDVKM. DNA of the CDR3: TGTGCCAGCAGTTTAATGACAGGGGAGAGTACGCAGTATTTT. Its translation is CASSLMTGESTQYF.

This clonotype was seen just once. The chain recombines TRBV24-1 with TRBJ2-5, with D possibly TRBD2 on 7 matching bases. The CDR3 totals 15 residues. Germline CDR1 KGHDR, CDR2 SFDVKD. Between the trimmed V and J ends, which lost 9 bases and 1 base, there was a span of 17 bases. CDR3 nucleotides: TGTGCCACCGCCCGGGGGGCAGACCTCCAAGAGACCCAGTACTTC. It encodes CATARGADLQETQYF.

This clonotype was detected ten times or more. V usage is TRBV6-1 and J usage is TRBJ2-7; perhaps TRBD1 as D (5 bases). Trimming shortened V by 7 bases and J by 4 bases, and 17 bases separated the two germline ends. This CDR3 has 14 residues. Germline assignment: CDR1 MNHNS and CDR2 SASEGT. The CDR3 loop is CASMQGPLGYEQYF. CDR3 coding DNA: TGTGCCAGCATGCAGGGTCCCCTGGGGTACGAGCAGTACTTC.

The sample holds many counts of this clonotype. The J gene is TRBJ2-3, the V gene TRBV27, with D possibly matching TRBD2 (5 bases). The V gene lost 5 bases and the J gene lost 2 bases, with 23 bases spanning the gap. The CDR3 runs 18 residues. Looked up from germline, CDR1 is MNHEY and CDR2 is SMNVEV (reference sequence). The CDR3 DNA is TGTGCCAGCAGTCCCGGCCTACTAGTGACCTTAAACACAGATACGCAGTATTTT. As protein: CASSPGLLVTLNTDTQYF.

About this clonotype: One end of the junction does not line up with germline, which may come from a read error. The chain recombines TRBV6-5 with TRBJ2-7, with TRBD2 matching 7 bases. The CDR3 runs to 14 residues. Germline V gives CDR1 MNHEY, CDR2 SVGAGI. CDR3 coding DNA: TGTACCAGCACGGGCGGGGGACCTTACAATGAGCAGTACTTC. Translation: CTSTGGGPYNEQYF.

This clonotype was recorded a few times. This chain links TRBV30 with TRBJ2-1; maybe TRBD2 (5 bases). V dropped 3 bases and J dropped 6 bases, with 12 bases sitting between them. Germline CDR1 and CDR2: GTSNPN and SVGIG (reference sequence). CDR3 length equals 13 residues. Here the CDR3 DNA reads TGTGCCTGGAGCGGCCTAGAGGGCAATGAGCAGTTCTTC. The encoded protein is CAWSGLEGNEQFF.

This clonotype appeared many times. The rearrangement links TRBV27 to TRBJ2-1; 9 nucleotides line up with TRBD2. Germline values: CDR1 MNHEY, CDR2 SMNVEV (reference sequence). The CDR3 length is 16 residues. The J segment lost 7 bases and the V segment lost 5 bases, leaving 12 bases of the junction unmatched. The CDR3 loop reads CASSPLGTSLFNEQFF. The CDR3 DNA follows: TGTGCCAGCAGTCCGTTGGGGACTAGCTTGTTTAATGAGCAGTTCTTC.

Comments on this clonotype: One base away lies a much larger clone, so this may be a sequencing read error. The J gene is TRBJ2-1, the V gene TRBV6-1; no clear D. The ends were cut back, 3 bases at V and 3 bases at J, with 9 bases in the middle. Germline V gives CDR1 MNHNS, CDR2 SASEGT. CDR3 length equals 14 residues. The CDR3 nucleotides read TGTGCCAGCAGTGACCACAGTGACTACAATGAGCAGTTCTTC. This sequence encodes CASSDHSDYNEQFF.

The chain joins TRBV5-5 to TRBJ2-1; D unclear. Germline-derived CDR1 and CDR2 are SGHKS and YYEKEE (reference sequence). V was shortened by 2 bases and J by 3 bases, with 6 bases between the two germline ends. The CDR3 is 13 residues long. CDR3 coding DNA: TGTGCCAGCAGCTTTCAGCTCTACAATGAGCAGTTCTTC. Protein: CASSFQLYNEQFF. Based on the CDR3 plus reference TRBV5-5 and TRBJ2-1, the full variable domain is DAGVTQSPTHLIKTRGQQVTLRCSPISGHKSVSWYQQVLGQGPQFIFQYYEKEERGRGNFPDRFSARQFPNYSSELNVNALLLGDSALYLCASSFQLYNEQFFGPGTRLTVL.

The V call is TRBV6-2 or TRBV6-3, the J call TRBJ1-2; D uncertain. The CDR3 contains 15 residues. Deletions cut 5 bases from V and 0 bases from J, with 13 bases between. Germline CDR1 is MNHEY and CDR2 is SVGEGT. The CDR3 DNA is TGTGCCAGCAGTCAACCTTCCGGGTCTAACTATGGCTACACCTTC. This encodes CASSQPSGSNYGYTF.

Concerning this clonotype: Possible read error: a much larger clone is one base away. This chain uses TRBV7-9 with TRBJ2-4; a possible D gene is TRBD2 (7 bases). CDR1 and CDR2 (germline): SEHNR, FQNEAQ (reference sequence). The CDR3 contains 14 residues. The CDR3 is CASGLRGGLEEQYF. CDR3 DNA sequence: TGTGCCAGCGGCTTAAGGGGGGGCCTTGAGGAGCAGTACTTC.

CDR3 coding DNA: TGTGCCAGCAGCTATAGCGGGGGAAACAATGAGCAGTACTTC. Protein: CASSYSGGNNEQYF. This chain links TRBV7-3 with TRBJ2-5; 9 bases agree with TRBD2. This CDR3 has 14 amino acids. Germline CDR1 reads SGHTA; CDR2 reads FQGTGA. After removal of 4 bases from V and 11 bases from J, the junction contained 11 bases not matched to a gene.

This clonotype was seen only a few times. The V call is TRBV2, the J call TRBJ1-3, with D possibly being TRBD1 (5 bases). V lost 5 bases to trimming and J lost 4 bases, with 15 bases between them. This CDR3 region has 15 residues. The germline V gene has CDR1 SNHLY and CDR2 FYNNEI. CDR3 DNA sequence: TGTGCCAGCAGTACAGCCGGGGCAGCAGGAAACACCATATATTTT. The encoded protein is CASSTAGAAGNTIYF.